The sequence of this T cell receptor beta chain was determined in a study of blood T cell repertoires in COVID-19. Whole-study context: The origin of the acute and convalescent COVID-19 samples was the United States, Italy and Spain. T cells, B-cell-depleted T cells, or PBMCs supplied cDNA or gDNA.

In the authors' methods: Estimated nucleated cell counts came from reference gene primer amplification. The table came from immunoSEQ multiplex PCR; TCRdb's copy has only in-frame clones and leaves some out. V and J calls plus clone size are reproduced from that table; the DNA served to infer D and trimming. The data contain around 160,000 clones, about 88% of them singletons. The CDR3 is 14 amino acids. With V trimmed by 5 bases and J by 3 bases, 3 bases remained unmatched. The V gene's germline CDR1 is MNHEY and CDR2 SVGAGI. The clonotype comes from a man aged 18 to 29 with acute or convalescent COVID-19. V usage is TRBV6-5 and J usage is TRBJ2-1; 8 bases agree with TRBD1. Sequencing was carried out using peripheral blood. The CDR3: CASSRTGNYNEQFF. The CDR3 coding sequence is TGTGCCAGCAGTCGGACAGGGAACTACAATGAGCAGTTCTTC.